These T cell receptor beta chains were read from a single sample in a study of blood T cell repertoires in COVID-19. Measured with immunoSEQ multiplex PCR; TCRdb has only the in-frame clones, and not every one. The sample lists tens of thousands of clones; roughly three quarters were seen once. Sample: peripheral blood. The receptors derive from a man in his sixties or seventies with active or convalescent COVID-19. Both conserved end residues are part of each CDR3. Fields, in order: clone size, V gene, D gene, J gene, CDR3 protein, CDR3 DNA. A D gene is named only where the DNA matches it firmly. For some rows the clone size is stated as once, few or many, or as a class when expanded; others skip it.

clone_size: few; v_call: TRBV11-3; d_call: -; j_call: TRBJ1-4; cdr3_aa: CASSPVGPGRGGTNEKLFF; cdr3_nt: TGTGCCAGCAGCCCAGTGGGCCCGGGACGGGGAGGGACTAATGAAAAACTGTTTTTT
clone_size: -; v_call: TRBV5-5; d_call: -; j_call: TRBJ1-2; cdr3_aa: CASSLLGGYGYTF; cdr3_nt: TGTGCCAGCAGCTTGCTAGGGGGCTATGGCTACACCTTC
clone_size: -; v_call: TRBV28; d_call: TRBD2; j_call: TRBJ2-1; cdr3_aa: CASSSSPGLFGGGGTNNEQFF; cdr3_nt: TGTGCCAGCAGTTCCTCCCCCGGTCTCTTCGGTGGCGGGGGGACTAACAATGAGCAGTTCTTC
clone_size: few; v_call: TRBV6-1; d_call: -; j_call: TRBJ1-2; cdr3_aa: CASSEEQYYGYTF; cdr3_nt: TGTGCCAGCAGTGAAGAACAGTACTATGGCTACACCTTC
clone_size: -; v_call: TRBV5-1; d_call: TRBD1; j_call: TRBJ1-2; cdr3_aa: CASRPGQGAYGYTF; cdr3_nt: TGCGCCAGCAGACCGGGACAGGGGGCGTATGGCTACACCTTC
clone_size: -; v_call: TRBV3-1/TRBV3-2; d_call: -; j_call: TRBJ2-3; cdr3_aa: CASSQDRDTQYF; cdr3_nt: TGTGCCAGCAGCCAAGATCGAGATACGCAGTATTTT
clone_size: -; v_call: TRBV2; d_call: TRBD2; j_call: TRBJ2-1; cdr3_aa: CASSEEAGGLYNEQFF; cdr3_nt: TGTGCCAGCAGTGAAGAAGCGGGGGGCTTGTACAATGAGCAGTTCTTC
clone_size: once; v_call: TRBV19; d_call: -; j_call: TRBJ1-2; cdr3_aa: CASSIQGGPAGYTF; cdr3_nt: TGTGCCAGTAGTATTCAGGGAGGTCCCGCTGGCTACACCTTC
clone_size: -; v_call: TRBV5-4; d_call: TRBD1; j_call: TRBJ2-1; cdr3_aa: CASSLGQGWNEQFF; cdr3_nt: TGTGCCAGCAGCTTGGGACAGGGGTGGAATGAGCAGTTCTTC
clone_size: -; v_call: TRBV2; d_call: -; j_call: TRBJ2-5; cdr3_aa: CASSVGLAPETQYF; cdr3_nt: TGTGCCAGCAGTGTAGGTCTAGCCCCAGAGACCCAGTACTTC
clone_size: -; v_call: TRBV28; d_call: TRBD1; j_call: TRBJ2-2; cdr3_aa: CASSSTGTENTGELFF; cdr3_nt: TGTGCCAGCAGTTCGACCGGGACAGAAAACACCGGGGAGCTGTTTTTT
clone_size: -; v_call: TRBV25-1; d_call: -; j_call: TRBJ2-3; cdr3_aa: CASSEFYSYTDTQYF; cdr3_nt: TGTGCCAGCAGTGAATTTTACAGCTACACAGATACGCAGTATTTT
clone_size: -; v_call: TRBV28; d_call: TRBD1; j_call: TRBJ2-1; cdr3_aa: CASSIRQGRYNEQFF; cdr3_nt: TGTGCCAGCAGTATCAGACAGGGACGTTACAATGAGCAGTTCTTC
clone_size: -; v_call: TRBV19; d_call: -; j_call: TRBJ1-5; cdr3_aa: CASSSRGPQHF; cdr3_nt: TGTGCCAGTAGTAGCAGGGGACCCCAGCATTTT
clone_size: -; v_call: TRBV9; d_call: TRBD1; j_call: TRBJ1-2; cdr3_aa: CASSVAGTGEGGYTF; cdr3_nt: TGTGCCAGCAGCGTCGCCGGGACAGGGGAAGGTGGCTACACCTTC
clone_size: -; v_call: TRBV10-2; d_call: -; j_call: TRBJ1-5; cdr3_aa: CASSEGGQPQHF; cdr3_nt: TGCGCCAGCAGTGAGGGCGGTCAGCCCCAGCATTTT
clone_size: -; v_call: TRBV29-1; d_call: TRBD1; j_call: TRBJ1-2; cdr3_aa: CSAGGGGQGGGYTF; cdr3_nt: TGCAGCGCAGGGGGAGGAGGACAGGGCGGTGGCTACACCTTC
clone_size: once; v_call: TRBV18; d_call: -; j_call: TRBJ2-3; cdr3_aa: CASSPPHTDTQYF; cdr3_nt: TGTGCCAGCTCACCACCCCACACAGATACGCAGTATTTT
clone_size: -; v_call: TRBV9; d_call: -; j_call: TRBJ2-3; cdr3_aa: CASSVDSHTDTQYF; cdr3_nt: TGTGCCAGCAGCGTAGACTCCCACACAGATACGCAGTATTTT
clone_size: -; v_call: TRBV27; d_call: -; j_call: TRBJ1-6; cdr3_aa: CASSKWTAHSSYNSPLHF; cdr3_nt: TGTGCCAGCAGCAAATGGACAGCCCACAGCTCCTATAATTCACCCCTCCACTTT
clone_size: -; v_call: TRBV24-1; d_call: -; j_call: TRBJ2-5; cdr3_aa: CATSALGRETQYF; cdr3_nt: TGTGCCACCAGTGCACTAGGCAGGGAGACCCAGTACTTC
clone_size: -; v_call: TRBV21-1; d_call: -; j_call: TRBJ1-5; cdr3_aa: CASSKTGQGNQPQHF; cdr3_nt: TGTGCCAGCAGCAAAACGGGACAGGGGAATCAGCCCCAGCATTTT
clone_size: once; v_call: TRBV6-6; d_call: TRBD2; j_call: TRBJ2-7; cdr3_aa: CASSYSKLANEQYF; cdr3_nt: TGTGCCAGCAGTTACTCGAAACTAGCGAACGAGCAGTACTTC
clone_size: -; v_call: TRBV7-2; d_call: -; j_call: TRBJ1-1; cdr3_aa: CASSLVLGANTEAFF; cdr3_nt: TGTGCCAGCAGCTTAGTCCTTGGGGCGAACACTGAAGCTTTCTTT
clone_size: -; v_call: TRBV28; d_call: -; j_call: TRBJ1-3; cdr3_aa: CASSPGGGGSGNTIYF; cdr3_nt: TGTGCCAGCAGTCCTGGGGGGGGCGGTTCTGGAAACACCATATATTTT
clone_size: -; v_call: TRBV6-1; d_call: -; j_call: TRBJ2-4; cdr3_aa: CASSDTAGVGRNIQYF; cdr3_nt: TGTGCCAGCAGTGACACTGCAGGGGTGGGCAGAAACATTCAGTACTTC
clone_size: -; v_call: TRBV24-1; d_call: -; j_call: TRBJ2-5; cdr3_aa: CATSGGSETQYF; cdr3_nt: TGTGCCACCAGTGGCGGTTCAGAGACCCAGTACTTC
clone_size: -; v_call: TRBV28; d_call: TRBD1; j_call: TRBJ2-7; cdr3_aa: CASSSLQGVIYF; cdr3_nt: TGTGCCAGCAGTTCTCTACAGGGGGTGATATACTTC
clone_size: -; v_call: TRBV11-3; d_call: TRBD1; j_call: TRBJ1-3; cdr3_aa: CASEGTGTLGRNTIYF; cdr3_nt: TGTGCCAGCGAAGGGACAGGGACGCTTGGTCGCAACACCATATATTTT
clone_size: -; v_call: TRBV7-2; d_call: TRBD2; j_call: TRBJ2-1; cdr3_aa: CASSLVLAGGFDNEQFF; cdr3_nt: TGTGCCAGCAGCTTAGTTTTAGCGGGGGGATTCGACAATGAGCAGTTCTTC
clone_size: -; v_call: TRBV27; d_call: -; j_call: TRBJ1-2; cdr3_aa: CASSFGGGGYTF; cdr3_nt: TGTGCCAGCAGTTTCGGGGGGGGCGGCTACACCTTC
clone_size: once; v_call: TRBV4-2; d_call: -; j_call: TRBJ2-3; cdr3_aa: CASSQAVAREYTDTQYF; cdr3_nt: TGTGCCAGCAGCCAAGCCGTAGCTCGGGAATACACAGATACGCAGTATTTT
clone_size: -; v_call: TRBV5-1; d_call: -; j_call: TRBJ2-2; cdr3_aa: CASSLAGIGELFF; cdr3_nt: TGCGCCAGCAGCTTGGCCGGGATCGGGGAGCTGTTTTTT
clone_size: -; v_call: TRBV2; d_call: -; j_call: TRBJ1-3; cdr3_aa: CASRTDRISSGNTIYF; cdr3_nt: TGTGCCAGTCGAACTGACAGGATAAGCTCTGGAAACACCATATATTTT
clone_size: -; v_call: TRBV5-4; d_call: TRBD1; j_call: TRBJ2-6; cdr3_aa: CASSTVPGQISGANVLTF; cdr3_nt: TGTGCCAGCAGCACTGTTCCGGGACAGATCTCTGGGGCCAACGTCCTGACTTTC
clone_size: -; v_call: TRBV5-1; d_call: TRBD2; j_call: TRBJ2-3; cdr3_aa: CASSLSGTSGSFTDTQYF; cdr3_nt: TGCGCCAGCAGCCTCTCCGGGACTAGCGGGAGCTTCACAGATACGCAGTATTTT
clone_size: -; v_call: TRBV3-1/TRBV3-2; d_call: TRBD1; j_call: TRBJ1-2; cdr3_aa: CASSQDLGQATYGYTF; cdr3_nt: TGTGCCAGCAGCCAAGATCTCGGACAGGCGACTTATGGCTACACCTTC
clone_size: -; v_call: TRBV10-1; d_call: -; j_call: TRBJ1-3; cdr3_aa: CASSLSSGNTIYF; cdr3_nt: TGCGCCAGCAGCCTGAGCTCTGGAAACACCATATATTTT
clone_size: -; v_call: TRBV20-1; d_call: TRBD1; j_call: TRBJ2-2; cdr3_aa: CSASAPDREDTGELFF; cdr3_nt: TGCAGTGCTAGTGCCCCGGACAGGGAAGACACCGGGGAGCTGTTTTTT
clone_size: few; v_call: TRBV11-2; d_call: TRBD2; j_call: TRBJ2-3; cdr3_aa: CASSRTLAGGWQYF; cdr3_nt: TGTGCCAGCAGCCGTACCCTAGCGGGGGGTTGGCAGTATTTT
clone_size: -; v_call: TRBV5-6; d_call: TRBD1; j_call: TRBJ1-1; cdr3_aa: CASSEQGYTEAFF; cdr3_nt: TGTGCCAGCAGCGAACAGGGGTACACTGAAGCTTTCTTT
clone_size: -; v_call: TRBV2; d_call: -; j_call: TRBJ1-6; cdr3_aa: CASGGDSEPLHF; cdr3_nt: TGTGCCAGCGGGGGGGATTCAGAACCCCTCCACTTT
clone_size: -; v_call: TRBV27; d_call: TRBD1; j_call: TRBJ1-1; cdr3_aa: CASRATGQGITEAFF; cdr3_nt: TGTGCCAGCAGAGCTACCGGACAGGGAATTACTGAAGCTTTCTTT
clone_size: -; v_call: TRBV5-4; d_call: -; j_call: TRBJ2-3; cdr3_aa: CASSLGGYTDTQYF; cdr3_nt: TGTGCCAGCAGCTTAGGAGGGTACACAGATACGCAGTATTTT
clone_size: few; v_call: TRBV6-1; d_call: -; j_call: TRBJ2-3; cdr3_aa: CASSEALPNDTQYF; cdr3_nt: TGTGCCAGCAGTGAGGCACTACCTAACGATACGCAGTATTTT
clone_size: many; v_call: TRBV27; d_call: -; j_call: TRBJ2-2; cdr3_aa: CASSRNTGELFF; cdr3_nt: TGTGCCAGCAGCCGGAACACCGGGGAGCTGTTTTTT